These T cell receptor beta chains were read from a single sample in a study of CD8+CD57+ T cells in acquired aplastic anemia. TCRdb reprocessed the reads via MiXCR and lists one record per CDR3 protein. The sample gives roughly 250,000 distinct CDR3 sequences, roughly 80% of which show up once; 35% to 50% is in the top ten. Source material: sorted CD4+, CD8+, or CD8+CD57+ T cells (not recorded which) from PBMCs. The origin of the receptors is a human donor with aplastic anemia. Each CDR3 is given without its conserved first and last residue.

CDR3aa: AGQGARGTQSQG; v_gene: TRBV7-9
CDR3aa: ASSRDPRAYEQY; v_gene: TRBV5-1
CDR3aa: ASSIAGGADNEH; v_gene: TRBV19
CDR3aa: ASSVDRDSYNEQY; v_gene: TRBV9
CDR3aa: ASIGRGRFT; v_gene: TRBV10-2
CDR3aa: ASSPIMTGVDEQY; v_gene: TRBV5-1
CDR3aa: ASRLAGGRNEQF; v_gene: TRBV7-9
CDR3aa: ATSRDVSYNSPLH; v_gene: TRBV15
CDR3aa: SARQTNTEAF; v_gene: TRBV29-1
CDR3aa: ASSFGGDDTEY; v_gene: TRBV7-8
CDR3aa: ASSWTGGQFFGPT; v_gene: TRBV7-9
CDR3aa: ASGDGGWDCPRGKF; v_gene: TRBV2
CDR3aa: ATSVGSGPETQY; v_gene: TRBV9
CDR3aa: ASSLATGGADYGYT; v_gene: TRBV7-2
CDR3aa: ASSQDGTGLGSPLH; v_gene: TRBV11-1
CDR3aa: SAPSDRGQETQY; v_gene: TRBV20-1
CDR3aa: ASSSGMLETQY; v_gene: TRBV13
CDR3aa: SANTYGYT; v_gene: TRBV20-1
CDR3aa: ASSQGEPEMNQQF; v_gene: TRBV4-1
CDR3aa: ASSHSPGEETQY; v_gene: TRBV11-1
CDR3aa: ASSLDGGGYYT; v_gene: TRBV5-1
CDR3aa: ASSSGRPSLGQQH; v_gene: TRBV7-8
CDR3aa: ASSLASAADNEHLL; v_gene: TRBV19
CDR3aa: ASCQSGGAVNEQDEQF; v_gene: TRBV6-2/TRBV6-3
CDR3aa: ASSGLAGNTGAQY; v_gene: TRBV9
CDR3aa: ASSEGTSGSHTGELF; v_gene: TRBV6-4
CDR3aa: ASSVAGGHETQH; v_gene: TRBV7-8
CDR3aa: ATGTRGGGEAQF; v_gene: TRBV24-1
CDR3aa: ASSGRAPDWKAF; v_gene: TRBV19
CDR3aa: ASSFVTGGLFVGQF; v_gene: TRBV7-9
CDR3aa: SASLDGGTDTQY; v_gene: TRBV29-1
CDR3aa: ASSLGGRTPSPS; v_gene: TRBV7-2
CDR3aa: ASSLGVSGYNSPLH; v_gene: TRBV11-3
CDR3aa: ASSFQRSGGSHESPLH; v_gene: TRBV7-9
CDR3aa: ASKFAGEDYEQY; v_gene: TRBV10-2
CDR3aa: ASSDGDAGALF; v_gene: TRBV19